One and the same sample provided the 22 T cell receptor beta chains below, sequenced in a study of cytomegalovirus exposure and HLA in healthy donors. The PCR had 60 Vbeta and 13 Jbeta primers. The protocol was immunoSEQ multiplex PCR, while the TCRdb copy is restricted to in-frame clones and leaves out a portion. The data contain around 100,000 clones, 65% to 85% of them singletons. The specimen was PBMCs. The receptors were gathered from a woman between 18 and 29 years old in good health and CMV-seronegative.

This chain joins TRBV9 and TRBJ2-5; D possibly corresponds to TRBD2 (6 bases). CDR3 length: 15 residues. V lost 4 bases to trimming and J lost 1 base, with 14 bases between them. Looked up from germline, CDR1 is SGDLS and CDR2 is YYNGEE. The CDR3 protein is CASSPRGTLQETQYF. DNA of the CDR3: TGTGCCAGCAGCCCTCGCGGGACTCTCCAAGAGACCCAGTACTTC. The full variable domain, rest sourced from reference TRBV9 and TRBJ2-5, is DSGVTQTPKHLITATGQRVTLRCSPRSGDLSVYWYQQSLDQGLQFLIQYYNGEERAKGNILERFSAQQFPDLHSELNLSSLELGDSALYFCASSPRGTLQETQYFGPGTRLLVL.

The rearrangement links TRBV6-6 to TRBJ2-3, with TRBD2 matching 12 bases. The germline V gene encodes CDR1 MNHNY and CDR2 SVGAGI (reference sequence). CDR3 size: 16 residues. V lost 5 bases to trimming and J lost 5 bases; unmatched junction nucleotides: 8. The CDR3 is CASSRRLAGVVDTQYF. CDR3 in DNA: TGTGCCAGCAGTCGGAGACTAGCGGGAGTGGTAGATACGCAGTATTTT.

The V gene is TRBV19, the J gene TRBJ2-7; no firm D call. Germline lookup yields CDR1 LNHDA and CDR2 SQIVND (reference sequence). The CDR3 runs to 13 residues. V was shortened by 8 bases and J by 7 bases, with 18 bases between the two germline ends. The CDR3: CASGSGPTQEQYF. CDR3 bases: TGTGCCAGTGGTTCTGGGCCAACTCAAGAGCAGTACTTC.

The rearrangement uses TRBV11-3 and TRBJ2-1, with D possibly being TRBD2 (6 bases). With 3 bases removed from V and 5 bases from J, the gap between germline ends came to 8 bases. The germline V gene has CDR1 SGHNT and CDR2 YENEEA. The CDR3 runs 13 residues. In DNA, the CDR3 is TGTGCCAGCAGCTTCGGGGGTGACAATGAGCAGTTCTTC. It specifies CASSFGGDNEQFF.

V and J are TRBV30 and TRBJ2-5; TRBD2 aligns across 14 bases. The CDR3 extends over 18 amino acids. Germline loops: CDR1 GTSNPN, CDR2 SVGIG (reference sequence). After removal of 0 bases from V and 4 bases from J, the junction contained 10 bases not matched to a gene. In nucleotides, the CDR3 is TGTGCCTGGAGTGTGAACTCCGGGACTAGCGGGGGCCCAGAGACCCAGTACTTC. Its protein product is CAWSVNSGTSGGPETQYF. Filled out from reference TRBV30 and TRBJ2-5, the complete variable domain reads SQTIHQWPATLVQPVGSPLSLECTVEGTSNPNLYWYRQAAGRGLQLLFYSVGIGQISSEVPQNLSASRPQDRQFILSSKKLLLSDSGFYLCAWSVNSGTSGGPETQYFGPGTRLLVL.

The chain recombines TRBV6-6 with TRBJ2-5; the D gene is possibly TRBD2 (6 bases). The CDR3 runs 13 residues. From germline, CDR1 is MNHNY and CDR2 SVGAGI (reference sequence). V was shortened by 7 bases and J by 5 bases, with 14 bases between the two germline ends. CDR3 protein: CASTRDHRETQYF. CDR3 DNA: TGTGCCAGCACGCGGGACCATCGGGAGACCCAGTACTTC.

This chain joins TRBV25-1 and TRBJ1-4, with 7 bases matching TRBD1. The CDR3 contains 15 residues. The V gene's germline CDR1 is MGHDK and CDR2 SYGVNS. The junction had 2 bases not matched to a gene; V was cut back by 2 bases and J by 2 bases. The CDR3 region is CASSEPRGTNEKLFF. The DNA of the CDR3 is TGTGCCAGCAGTGAACCCAGGGGGACTAATGAAAAACTGTTTTTT.

The chain carries TRBV5-1 and TRBJ2-7; 9 bases map to TRBD1. Germline lookup yields CDR1 SGHRS and CDR2 YFSETQ. With V trimmed by 0 bases and J by 4 bases, 8 bases remained unmatched. This CDR3 has 16 amino acids. The CDR3 region is CASSLVQGARGYEQYF. The CDR3, as DNA: TGCGCCAGCAGCTTGGTACAGGGGGCGCGGGGATACGAGCAGTACTTC. The variable domain in full, completed from reference TRBV5-1 and TRBJ2-7, reads KAGVTQTPRYLIKTRGQQVTLSCSPISGHRSVSWYQQTPGQGLQFLFEYFSETQRNKGNFPGRFSGRQFSNSRSEMNVSTLELGDSALYLCASSLVQGARGYEQYFGPGTRLTVT.

This chain joins TRBV7-2 and TRBJ2-5, with TRBD2 matching over 8 bases. The CDR3 covers 15 residues. Germline V gene data show CDR1 as SGHTA and CDR2 as FQGNSA. V lost 1 base and J lost 2; bases outside the gene matches: 3. In nucleotides, the CDR3 is TGTGCCAGCAGCTTAGGGACGGGGGGGCAAGAGACCCAGTACTTC. Amino acid sequence: CASSLGTGGQETQYF.

This clone is a singleton in its sample. This sequence joins TRBV28 and TRBJ1-2, with 7 bases lining up with TRBD1. Trimming at V came to 11 bases and at J to 6 bases, leaving 9 bases not matched to a gene. The CDR3 totals 12 residues. Germline lookup yields CDR1 MDHEN and CDR2 SYDVKM. CDR3 nucleotides: TGTGCCGCAAGACATCAGGGGGATGGCTACACCTTC. Translation gives CAARHQGDGYTF.

The rearrangement links TRBV5-5 to TRBJ1-2; D perhaps matches TRBD1 (5 bases). Germline loops: CDR1 SGHKS, CDR2 YYEKEE (reference sequence). The V end lost 3 bases, the J end lost 7 bases, and 16 bases lay between the germline ends. The CDR3 consists of 14 residues. The CDR3 nucleotides are TGTGCCAGCAGCTGGAGGGTAGGGGAGCGTGGCTACACCTTC. This gives the protein CASSWRVGERGYTF.

The V and J genes are TRBV28 and TRBJ2-1; 9 nucleotides align to TRBD1. Germline CDR1 and CDR2: MDHEN and SYDVKM. The CDR3 runs to 14 residues. Trimming at V came to 2 bases and at J to 7 bases, leaving 3 bases not matched to a gene. The CDR3 spells CASSLGTGRNEQFF. For the CDR3, the DNA is TGTGCCAGCAGTTTAGGGACAGGGAGAAATGAGCAGTTCTTC.

The CDR3 coding sequence is TGTGCCAGCAGCTCCGTCGGGGGTCCCACTGAAGCTTTCTTT. Amino acid sequence: CASSSVGGPTEAFF. The genes are TRBV11-2 and TRBJ1-1; D possibly corresponds to TRBD1 (5 bases). CDR3 size: 14 residues. Germline V gene sequence: CDR1 SGHAT, CDR2 FQNNGV. The V gene lost 4 bases and the J gene lost 4 bases, with 13 bases spanning the gap. The variable domain in full, completed from reference TRBV11-2 and TRBJ1-1, reads EAGVAQSPRYKIIEKRQSVAFWCNPISGHATLYWYQQILGQGPKLLIQFQNNGVVDDSQLPKDRFSAERLKGVDSTLKIQPAKLEDSAVYLCASSSVGGPTEAFFGQGTRLTVV.

The chain carries TRBV29-1 and TRBJ2-3, with 9 nucleotides matching TRBD1. This CDR3 region has 13 residues. Losses at the gene ends were 4 bases for V and 4 bases for J; bases not matched to a gene: 3. Germline values: CDR1 SQVTM, CDR2 ANQGSEA. The CDR3 DNA sequence: TGCAGCGTTGGTACAGGGGGCGCAGATACGCAGTATTTT. It translates to CSVGTGGADTQYF.

This rearrangement joins TRBV19 to TRBJ2-7; 11 bases align to TRBD1. The CDR3 has 15 residues. The germline gives CDR1 LNHDA, CDR2 SQIVND (reference sequence). Trimming cost V 5 bases and J 5 bases; bases outside gene matches: 8. CDR3 in amino acids: CASSPRTGGENEQYF. In DNA, the CDR3 is TGTGCCAGTAGTCCCCGGACAGGGGGCGAAAACGAGCAGTACTTC.

The gene calls are TRBV19 and TRBJ1-5; D is undetermined. Germline V gene sequence: CDR1 LNHDA, CDR2 SQIVND (reference sequence). Deletions cut 5 bases from V and 1 base from J, with 15 bases between. The CDR3 is made up of 16 amino acids. CDR3 loop: CASSSAGGGSNQPQHF. Here the CDR3 DNA reads TGTGCCAGTAGTTCCGCCGGTGGCGGGAGCAATCAGCCCCAGCATTTT.

The chain has TRBV27 and TRBJ2-1; D not certain. V was clipped by 6 bases and J by 0 bases, with 12 bases between them. The germline V gene has CDR1 MNHEY and CDR2 SMNVEV (reference sequence). The length of the CDR3 is 15 residues. CDR3 in DNA: TGTGCCAGCAGCCTAAGCGCAAGCTCCTACAATGAGCAGTTCTTC. Translating it yields CASSLSASSYNEQFF.

This chain connects TRBV15 to TRBJ2-1, with 7 nucleotides matching TRBD1. CDR1 LNHNV and CDR2 YYDKDF come from the germline V gene (reference sequence). The CDR3 has 18 amino acids. V gave up 0 bases and J gave up 4 bases; unmatched junction bases: 12. CDR3 DNA sequence: TGTGCCACCAGCAGAGACCTACCGGGACAGAGCTTATACAATGAGCAGTTCTTC. Protein sequence: CATSRDLPGQSLYNEQFF.

The J gene is TRBJ2-3, the V gene TRBV19; a possible D gene is TRBD1 (5 bases). CDR3 length: 15 amino acids. CDR1 is LNHDA and CDR2 is SQIVND in the germline V gene (reference sequence). The V and J ends lost 2 bases and 7 bases respectively, with 16 bases between them. In DNA form, the CDR3 reads TGTGCCAGTAGTATATTTCAGGGTGATAGGAATACGCAGTATTTT. It translates to CASSIFQGDRNTQYF. Drawing the rest from reference TRBV19 and TRBJ2-3, the complete variable domain is DGGITQSPKYLFRKEGQNVTLSCEQNLNHDAMYWYRQDPGQGLRLIYYSQIVNDFQKGDIAEGYSVSREKKESFPLTVTSAQKNPTAFYLCASSIFQGDRNTQYFGPGTRLTVL.

The chain uses TRBV7-9 and TRBJ1-1; the D is unclear. The V gene lost 6 bases and the J gene lost 0 bases, with 5 bases spanning the gap. This CDR3 spans 12 amino acids. Germline V CDR1 and CDR2: SEHNR, FQNEAQ (reference sequence). The CDR3 DNA reads TGTGCCAGCAGGGCCATGAACACTGAAGCTTTCTTT. Translated: CASRAMNTEAFF.

This rearrangement joins TRBV29-1 to TRBJ1-2, with D maybe TRBD1 (5 bases). V shed 3 bases and J shed 2 bases, with 13 bases lying between them. CDR1 is SQVTM and CDR2 is ANQGSEA in the germline V gene. This CDR3 is built from 14 residues. CDR3 amino acids: CSVEGMTVNYGYTF. CDR3 nucleotides: TGCAGCGTTGAGGGGATGACAGTAAACTATGGCTACACCTTC.

This clone was picked up a small number of times. The chain links TRBV5-4 to TRBJ2-1; D may be TRBD1 (6 bases). CDR1 is SGHNT, CDR2 YYREEE, per germline (reference sequence). CDR3 length equals 14 residues. Trimming left V 4 bases short and J 7 bases short, with 15 bases between. CDR3 DNA: TGTGCCAGCAGCAGACAGGAGGTGGGGAATGAGCAGTTCTTC. Protein sequence: CASSRQEVGNEQFF.